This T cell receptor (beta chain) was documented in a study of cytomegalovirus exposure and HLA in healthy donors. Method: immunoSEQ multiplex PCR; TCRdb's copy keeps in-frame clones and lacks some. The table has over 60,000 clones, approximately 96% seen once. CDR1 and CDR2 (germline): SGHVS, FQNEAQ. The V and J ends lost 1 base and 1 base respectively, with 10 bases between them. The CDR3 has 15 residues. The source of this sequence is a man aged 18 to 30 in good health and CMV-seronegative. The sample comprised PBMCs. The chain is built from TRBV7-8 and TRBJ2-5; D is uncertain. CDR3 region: CASSLVGGRQETQYF. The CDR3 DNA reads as TGTGCCAGCAGCTTAGTAGGCGGTCGCCAAGAGACCCAGTACTTC. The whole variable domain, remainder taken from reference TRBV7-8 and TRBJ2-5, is GAGVSQSPRYKVAKRGQDVALRCDPISGHVSLFWYQQALGQGPEFLTYFQNEAQLDKSGLPSDRFFAERPEGSVSTLKIQRTQQEDSAVYLCASSLVGGRQETQYFGPGTRLLVL.